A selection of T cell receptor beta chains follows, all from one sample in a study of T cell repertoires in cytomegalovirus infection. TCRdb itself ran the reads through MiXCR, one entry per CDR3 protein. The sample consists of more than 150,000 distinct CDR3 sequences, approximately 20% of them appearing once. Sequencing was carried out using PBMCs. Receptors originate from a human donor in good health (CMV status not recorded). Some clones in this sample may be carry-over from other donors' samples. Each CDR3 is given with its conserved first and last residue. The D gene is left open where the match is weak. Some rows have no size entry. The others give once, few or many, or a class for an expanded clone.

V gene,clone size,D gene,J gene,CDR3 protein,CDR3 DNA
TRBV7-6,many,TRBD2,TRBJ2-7,CASSGALAGTRGEQYF,TGTGCCAGCAGCGGGGCACTAGCGGGAACCCGCGGCGAACAGTACTTC
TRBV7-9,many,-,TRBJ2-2,CASSLSGELFF,TGTGCCAGCAGCTTGAGCGGGGAGCTGTTTTTT
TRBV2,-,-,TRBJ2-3,CASSPPGSNTDTQYF,TGTGCCAGCAGCCCCCCGGGGTCGAACACAGATACGCAGTATTTT
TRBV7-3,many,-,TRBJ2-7,CASSSAGQPYEQYF,TGTGCCAGCAGCTCAGCGGGACAGCCCTACGAGCAGTACTTC
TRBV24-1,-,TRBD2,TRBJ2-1,CATSGLTSGAGGEQFF,TGTGCCACCAGTGGCTTGACTAGCGGGGCGGGAGGTGAGCAGTTCTTC
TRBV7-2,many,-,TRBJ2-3,CASSYGLFASTDTQYF,TGTGCCAGCAGTTATGGACTTTTCGCTAGCACAGATACGCAGTATTTT
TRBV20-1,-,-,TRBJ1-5,CSARLGEAQHF,TGCAGTGCCCGGTTGGGGGAGGCCCAGCATTTT
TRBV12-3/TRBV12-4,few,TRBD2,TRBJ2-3,CASFLAGGSTDTQYF,TGTGCCAGCTTTCTAGCGGGAGGGAGCACAGATACGCAGTATTTT
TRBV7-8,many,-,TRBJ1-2,CASSPRPLDPIGSYGYTF,TGTGCCAGCAGCCCAAGGCCCTTGGACCCGATCGGGAGCTATGGCTACACCTTC
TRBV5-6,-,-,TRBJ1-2,CASSEERLYGYTF,TGTGCCAGCAGCGAGGAACGGCTCTATGGCTACACCTTC
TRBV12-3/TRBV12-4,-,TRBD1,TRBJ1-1,CASSRTGGPEAFF,TGTGCCAGCAGCAGGACAGGGGGCCCAGAAGCTTTCTTT
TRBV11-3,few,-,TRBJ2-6,CASSTSSGANVLTF,TGTGCCAGCAGCACTAGCTCTGGGGCCAACGTCCTGACTTTC
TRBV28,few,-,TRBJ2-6,CASSFPSGANVLTF,TGTGCCAGCAGTTTCCCCTCAGGGGCCAACGTCCTGACTTTC
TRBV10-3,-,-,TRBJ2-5,CAISGGAAQETQYF,TGTGCCATCAGTGGAGGGGCGGCGCAAGAGACCCAGTACTTC
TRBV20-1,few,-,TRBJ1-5,CSASFLDSNQPQHF,TGCAGTGCTAGTTTTCTGGATAGCAATCAGCCCCAGCATTTT
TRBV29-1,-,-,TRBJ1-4,CSVATMGAATNEKLFF,TGCAGCGTTGCAACCATGGGCGCCGCAACTAATGAAAAACTGTTTTTT
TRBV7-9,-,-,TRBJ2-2,CASRGGNGNTGELFF,TGTGCCAGCCGGGGCGGGAATGGGAACACCGGGGAGCTGTTTTTT
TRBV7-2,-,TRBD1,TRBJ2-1,CARSPGTGGHNEQFF,TGTGCCAGAAGCCCCGGGACAGGTGGACACAATGAGCAGTTCTTC
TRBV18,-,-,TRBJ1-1,CASSPLLNTEAFF,TGTGCCAGCTCACCACTACTGAACACTGAAGCTTTCTTT
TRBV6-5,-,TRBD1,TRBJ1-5,CASSPLGQGGWFGQPQHF,TGTGCCAGCAGCCCCCTAGGACAGGGCGGTTGGTTTGGTCAGCCCCAGCATTTT
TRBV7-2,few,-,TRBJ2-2,CASSLGISTGELFF,TGTGCCAGCAGCCTCGGGATTTCCACCGGGGAGCTGTTTTTT
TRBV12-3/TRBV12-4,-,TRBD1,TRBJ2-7,CASSSRDRGDYEQYF,TGTGCCAGCAGTTCCCGGGACAGGGGTGACTACGAGCAGTACTTC
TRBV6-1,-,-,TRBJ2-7,CASSFPGTVSEQYF,TGTGCCAGCAGTTTCCCCGGGACGGTTTCCGAGCAGTACTTC
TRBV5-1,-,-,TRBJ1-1,CASSLAPGLNTEAFF,TGCGCCAGCAGCTTGGCCCCAGGACTGAACACTGAAGCTTTCTTT
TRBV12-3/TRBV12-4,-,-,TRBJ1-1,CASSFRVMNTEAFF,TGTGCCAGCAGTTTCCGAGTCATGAACACTGAAGCTTTCTTT
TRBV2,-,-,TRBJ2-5,CASSEAGSRGETQYF,TGTGCCAGCAGTGAAGCCGGGAGCAGGGGGGAGACCCAGTACTTC
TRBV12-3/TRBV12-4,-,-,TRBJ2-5,CASTTRESGTQYF,TGTGCCAGCACCACAAGGGAGTCAGGGACCCAGTACTTC
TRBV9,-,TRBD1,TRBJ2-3,CASSSREGAGDTQYF,TGTGCCAGCAGCAGTCGTGAGGGGGCTGGAGATACGCAGTATTTT
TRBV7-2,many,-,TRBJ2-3,CASSLDGGTVADTQYF,TGTGCCAGCAGCTTAGATGGCGGGACGGTCGCCGATACGCAGTATTTT
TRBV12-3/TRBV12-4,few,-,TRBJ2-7,CASQGDHEQYF,TGTGCCAGCCAAGGGGACCACGAGCAGTACTTC
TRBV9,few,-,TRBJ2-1,CASSLTDYSKFKGVEQFF,TGTGCCAGCAGCCTAACTGATTATTCAAAGTTTAAGGGGGTTGAGCAGTTCTTC